This T cell receptor (beta chain) was recorded in a study of blood T cell repertoires in COVID-19. Study-wide context: Samples representing acute and convalescent COVID-19 were sourced from the United States, Italy and Spain. PBMCs, B-cell-depleted T cells, or T cells provided the cDNA or gDNA that made up the material.

Original analysis: Counts of nucleated cells, estimated from reference gene primer amplification, were obtained. Generated by immunoSEQ multiplex PCR, the TCRdb table keeps only in-frame clones and is missing some. D and trimming come from the DNA, and the V and J calls and clone size come from that table. The sample records some 230,000 clones, 84% being singletons. Germline assignment: CDR1 MGHRA and CDR2 YSYEKL. The ends lost 0 bases at V and 5 bases at J; junction bases unmatched: 6. The CDR3 contains 15 residues. In its sample, this clone was seen once. V usage is TRBV4-1 and J usage is TRBJ2-7; 8 nucleotides agree with TRBD1. The TCR sequence derives from a woman aged 55-75 years with acute or convalescent COVID-19. Sequenced material: peripheral blood. CDR3 DNA sequence: TGCGCCAGCAGCCAAGATCAACAGGGGGTCGACGAGCAGTACTTC. Residues: CASSQDQQGVDEQYF.